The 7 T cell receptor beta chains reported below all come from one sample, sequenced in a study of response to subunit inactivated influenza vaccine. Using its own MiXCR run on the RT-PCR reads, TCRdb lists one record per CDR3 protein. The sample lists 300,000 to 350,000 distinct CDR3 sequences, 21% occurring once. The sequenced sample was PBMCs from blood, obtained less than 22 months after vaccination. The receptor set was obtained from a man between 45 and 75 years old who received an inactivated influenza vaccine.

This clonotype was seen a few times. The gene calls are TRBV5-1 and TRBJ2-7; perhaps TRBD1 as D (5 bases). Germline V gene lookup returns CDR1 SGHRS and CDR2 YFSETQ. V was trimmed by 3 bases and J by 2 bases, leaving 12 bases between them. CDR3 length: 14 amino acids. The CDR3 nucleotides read TGCGCCAGCAGCTACAGCGACAGTCCCTACGAGCAGTACTTC. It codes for CASSYSDSPYEQYF.

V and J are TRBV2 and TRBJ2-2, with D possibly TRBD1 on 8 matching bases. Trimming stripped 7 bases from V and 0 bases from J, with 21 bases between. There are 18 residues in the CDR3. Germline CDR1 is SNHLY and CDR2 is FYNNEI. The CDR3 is CASKNRGGALSNTGELFF. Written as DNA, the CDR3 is TGTGCCAGCAAAAACAGGGGGGGAGCCTTATCGAACACCGGGGAGCTGTTTTTT.

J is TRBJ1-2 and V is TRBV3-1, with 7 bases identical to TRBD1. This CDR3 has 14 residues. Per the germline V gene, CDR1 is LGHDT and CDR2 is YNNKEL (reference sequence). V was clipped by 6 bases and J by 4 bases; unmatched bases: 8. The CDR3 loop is CASRESGTAYGYTF. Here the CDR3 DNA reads TGTGCCAGCAGAGAATCCGGGACAGCCTATGGCTACACCTTC. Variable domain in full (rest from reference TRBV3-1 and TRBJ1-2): DTAVSQTPKYLVTQMGNDKSIKCEQNLGHDTMYWYKQDSKKFLKIMFSYNNKELIINETVPNRFSPKSPDKAHLNLHINSLELGDSAVYFCASRESGTAYGYTFGSGTRLTVV.

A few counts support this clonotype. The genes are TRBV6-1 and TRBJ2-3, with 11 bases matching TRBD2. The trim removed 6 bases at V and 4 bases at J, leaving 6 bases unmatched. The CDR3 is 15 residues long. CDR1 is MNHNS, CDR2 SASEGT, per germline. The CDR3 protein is CASRPSGGLADTQYF. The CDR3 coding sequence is TGTGCCAGCAGACCTAGCGGGGGGTTGGCAGATACGCAGTATTTT.

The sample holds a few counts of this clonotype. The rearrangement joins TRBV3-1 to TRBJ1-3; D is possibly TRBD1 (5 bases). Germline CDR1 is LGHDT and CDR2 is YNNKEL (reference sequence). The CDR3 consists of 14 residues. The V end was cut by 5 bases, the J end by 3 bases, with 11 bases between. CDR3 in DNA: TGTGCCAGCAGCGGGACCTCCTTTGGAAACACCATATATTTT. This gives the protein CASSGTSFGNTIYF.

CDR3 sequence reads: CASSPIPPRTALNEKLFF. CDR3 DNA sequence: TGTGCCAGCAGTCCAATCCCCCCGCGGACAGCCCTTAATGAAAAACTGTTTTTT. The rearrangement uses TRBV28 and TRBJ1-4; tentative D call: TRBD1 (6 bases). The CDR3 consists of 18 residues. Looked up from germline, CDR1 is MDHEN and CDR2 is SYDVKM. With 5 bases removed from V and 4 bases from J, the gap between germline ends came to 23 bases.

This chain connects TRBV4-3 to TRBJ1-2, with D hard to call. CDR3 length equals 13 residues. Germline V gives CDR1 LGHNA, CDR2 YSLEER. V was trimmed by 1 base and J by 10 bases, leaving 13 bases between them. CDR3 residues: CASSQGLGPYYTF. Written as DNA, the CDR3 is TGCGCCAGCAGCCAAGGACTCGGCCCCTACTACACCTTC.